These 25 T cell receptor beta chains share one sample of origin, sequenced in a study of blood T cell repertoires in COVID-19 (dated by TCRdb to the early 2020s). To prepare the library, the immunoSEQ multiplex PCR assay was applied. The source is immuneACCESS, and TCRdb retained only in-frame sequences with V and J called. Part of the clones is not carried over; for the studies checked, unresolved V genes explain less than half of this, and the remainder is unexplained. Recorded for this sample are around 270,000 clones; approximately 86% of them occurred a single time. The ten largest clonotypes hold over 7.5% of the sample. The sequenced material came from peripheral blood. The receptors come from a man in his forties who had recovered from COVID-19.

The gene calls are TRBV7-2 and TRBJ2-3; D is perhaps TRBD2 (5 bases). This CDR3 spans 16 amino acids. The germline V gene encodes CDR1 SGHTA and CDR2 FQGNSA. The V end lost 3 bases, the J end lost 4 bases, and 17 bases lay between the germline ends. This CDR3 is CASSLQPIGVPDTQYF. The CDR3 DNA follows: TGTGCCAGCAGCTTGCAACCAATCGGGGTCCCAGATACGCAGTATTTT.

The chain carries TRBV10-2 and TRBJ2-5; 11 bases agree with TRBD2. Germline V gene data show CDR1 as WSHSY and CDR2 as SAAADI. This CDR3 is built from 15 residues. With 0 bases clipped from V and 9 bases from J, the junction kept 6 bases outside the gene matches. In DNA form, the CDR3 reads TGCGCCAGCAGTGAGTCCCCTAGCGGGGGGCAGGCCCAGTACTTC. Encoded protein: CASSESPSGGQAQYF.

Here the CDR3 DNA reads TGTGCCAGCAGCCCCCGCCGGAGGGGAGGACGGAATACTAATGAAAAACTGTTTTTT. Its translation is CASSPRRRGGRNTNEKLFF. The rearrangement uses TRBV3-1 (or the pseudogene TRBV3-2) and TRBJ1-4; D might be TRBD1 (5 bases). V lost 4 bases to trimming and J lost 2 bases, with 23 bases between them. The CDR3 length is 19 residues. The germline gives CDR1 LGHDT, CDR2 YNNKEL (reference sequence).

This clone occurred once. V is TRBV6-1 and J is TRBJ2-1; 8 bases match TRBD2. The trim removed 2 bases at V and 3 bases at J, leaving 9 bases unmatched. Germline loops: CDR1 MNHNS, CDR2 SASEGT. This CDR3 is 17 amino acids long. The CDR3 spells CASSERGGRHYYNEQFF. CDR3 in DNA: TGTGCCAGCAGTGAACGGGGGGGCCGGCATTACTACAATGAGCAGTTCTTC.

The CDR3 region is CASSIGETYEQYF. The CDR3 DNA sequence: TGTGCCAGCAGCATCGGGGAAACCTACGAGCAGTACTTC. The chain carries TRBV11-1 and TRBJ2-7; D might be TRBD2 (5 bases). Germline-derived CDR1 and CDR2 are SGHAT and FQDESV (reference sequence). The CDR3 is 13 residues long. Deletions cut 5 bases from V and 2 bases from J, with 10 bases between.

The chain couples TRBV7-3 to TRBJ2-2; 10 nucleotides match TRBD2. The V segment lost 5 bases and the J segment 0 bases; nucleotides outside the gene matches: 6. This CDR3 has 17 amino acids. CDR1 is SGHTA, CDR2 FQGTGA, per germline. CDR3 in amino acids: CASSPQAGGPNTGELFF. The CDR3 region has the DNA TGTGCCAGCAGCCCCCAAGCGGGAGGGCCGAACACCGGGGAGCTGTTTTTT.

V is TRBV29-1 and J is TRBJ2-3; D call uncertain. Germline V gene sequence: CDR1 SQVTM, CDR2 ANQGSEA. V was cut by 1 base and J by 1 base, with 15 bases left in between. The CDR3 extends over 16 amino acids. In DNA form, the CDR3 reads TGCAGCGTTGAAGGGTCTGTTAAAAGCCGCACAGATACGCAGTATTTT. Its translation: CSVEGSVKSRTDTQYF.

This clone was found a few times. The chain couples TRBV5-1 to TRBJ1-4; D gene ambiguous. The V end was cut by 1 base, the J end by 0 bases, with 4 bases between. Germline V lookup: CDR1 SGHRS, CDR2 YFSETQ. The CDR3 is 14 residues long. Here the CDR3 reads CASSLRTTNEKLFF. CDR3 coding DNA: TGCGCCAGCAGCTTGCGTACAACTAATGAAAAACTGTTTTTT.

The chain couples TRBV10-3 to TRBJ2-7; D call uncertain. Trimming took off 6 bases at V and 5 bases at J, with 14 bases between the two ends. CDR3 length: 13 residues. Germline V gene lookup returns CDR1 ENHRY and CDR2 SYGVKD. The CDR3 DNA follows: TGTGCCATCAGAAGCCGGTCCCCCAACGAGCAGTACTTC. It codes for CAIRSRSPNEQYF.

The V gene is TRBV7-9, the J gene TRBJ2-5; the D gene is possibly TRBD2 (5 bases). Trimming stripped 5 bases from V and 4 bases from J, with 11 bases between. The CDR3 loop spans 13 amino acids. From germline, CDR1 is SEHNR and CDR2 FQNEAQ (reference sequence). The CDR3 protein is CASSAWERETQYF. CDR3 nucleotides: TGTGCCAGCAGCGCCTGGGAGAGAGAGACCCAGTACTTC.

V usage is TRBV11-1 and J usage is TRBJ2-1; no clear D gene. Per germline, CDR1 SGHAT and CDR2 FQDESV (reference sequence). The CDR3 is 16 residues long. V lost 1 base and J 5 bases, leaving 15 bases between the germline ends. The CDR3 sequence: CASSLGQHSPNNEQFF. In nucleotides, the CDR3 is TGTGCCAGCAGCTTAGGGCAGCATAGCCCGAACAATGAGCAGTTCTTC.

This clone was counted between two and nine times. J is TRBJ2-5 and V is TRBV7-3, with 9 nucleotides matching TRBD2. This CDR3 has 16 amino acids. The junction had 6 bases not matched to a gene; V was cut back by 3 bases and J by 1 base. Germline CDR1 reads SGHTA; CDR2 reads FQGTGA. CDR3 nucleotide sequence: TGTGCCAGCAGCTTGTATCCTAGCGGGGCCCAAGAGACCCAGTACTTC. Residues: CASSLYPSGAQETQYF.

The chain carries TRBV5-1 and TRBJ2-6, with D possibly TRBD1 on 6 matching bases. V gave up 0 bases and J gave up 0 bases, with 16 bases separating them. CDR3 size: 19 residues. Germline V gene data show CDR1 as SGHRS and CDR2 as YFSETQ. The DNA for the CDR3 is TGCGCCAGCAGCTTGGATACAGGGTCCTGGAGCTCTGGGGCCAACGTCCTGACTTTC. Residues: CASSLDTGSWSSGANVLTF.

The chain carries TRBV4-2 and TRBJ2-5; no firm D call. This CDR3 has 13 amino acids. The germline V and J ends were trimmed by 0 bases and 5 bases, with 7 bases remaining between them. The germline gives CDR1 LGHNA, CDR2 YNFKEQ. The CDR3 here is CASSQDGLETQYF. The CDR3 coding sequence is TGTGCCAGCAGCCAAGACGGGTTGGAGACCCAGTACTTC.

CDR3 protein: CATGGPSYEQYF. CDR3 coding DNA: TGTGCCACCGGGGGGCCATCCTACGAGCAGTACTTC. J is TRBJ2-7 and V is TRBV10-3, with TRBD2 as a possible D gene (7 bases). CDR1 is ENHRY and CDR2 is SYGVKD in the germline V gene. V lost 10 bases and J lost 1, with 11 bases in between. The CDR3 totals 12 residues.

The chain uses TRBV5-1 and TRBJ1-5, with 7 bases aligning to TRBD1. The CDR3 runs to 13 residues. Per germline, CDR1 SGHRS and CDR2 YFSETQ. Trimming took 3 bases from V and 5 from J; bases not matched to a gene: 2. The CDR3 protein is CASSSTGDQPQHF. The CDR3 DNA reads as TGCGCCAGCAGCTCTACAGGGGATCAGCCCCAGCATTTT.

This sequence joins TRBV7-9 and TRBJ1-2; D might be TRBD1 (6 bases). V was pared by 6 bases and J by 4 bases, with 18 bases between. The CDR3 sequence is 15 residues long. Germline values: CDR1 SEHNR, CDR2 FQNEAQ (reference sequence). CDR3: CASSPGQTILYGYTF. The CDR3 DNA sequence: TGTGCCAGCAGTCCTGGACAGACTATACTCTATGGCTACACCTTC.

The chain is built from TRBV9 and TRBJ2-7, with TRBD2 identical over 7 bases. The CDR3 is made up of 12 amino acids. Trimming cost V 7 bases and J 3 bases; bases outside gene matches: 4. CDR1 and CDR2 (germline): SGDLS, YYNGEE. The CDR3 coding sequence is TGTGCCAGCGGGCCGGGGGGCTACGAGCAGTACTTC. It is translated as CASGPGGYEQYF.

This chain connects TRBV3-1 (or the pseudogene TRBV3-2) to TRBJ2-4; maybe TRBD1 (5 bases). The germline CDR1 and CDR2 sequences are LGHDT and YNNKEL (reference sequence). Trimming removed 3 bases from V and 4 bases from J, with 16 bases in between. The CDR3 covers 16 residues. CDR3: CASSHWAGLSKNIQYF. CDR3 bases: TGTGCCAGCAGCCATTGGGCAGGGCTGTCGAAAAACATTCAGTACTTC.

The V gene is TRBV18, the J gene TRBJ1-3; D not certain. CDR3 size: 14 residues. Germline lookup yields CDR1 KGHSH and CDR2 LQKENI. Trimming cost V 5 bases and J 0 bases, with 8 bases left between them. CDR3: CASSSGASGNTIYF. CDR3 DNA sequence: TGTGCCAGCTCATCTGGAGCCTCTGGAAACACCATATATTTT.

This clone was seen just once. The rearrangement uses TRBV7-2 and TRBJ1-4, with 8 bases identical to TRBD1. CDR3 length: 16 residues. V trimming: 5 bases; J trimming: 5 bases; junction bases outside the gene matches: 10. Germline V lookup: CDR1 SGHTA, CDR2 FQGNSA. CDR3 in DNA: TGTGCCAGCAGCGGGGGCGGACAGGGCAAGAATGAAAAACTGTTTTTT. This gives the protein CASSGGGQGKNEKLFF.

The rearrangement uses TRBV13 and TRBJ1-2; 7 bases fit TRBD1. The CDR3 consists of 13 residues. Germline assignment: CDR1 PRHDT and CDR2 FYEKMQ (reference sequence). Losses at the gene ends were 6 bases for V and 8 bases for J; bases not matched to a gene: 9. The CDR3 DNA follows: TGTGCCAGCAGAGGACAGGACACTGGAGGCTACACCTTC. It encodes CASRGQDTGGYTF.

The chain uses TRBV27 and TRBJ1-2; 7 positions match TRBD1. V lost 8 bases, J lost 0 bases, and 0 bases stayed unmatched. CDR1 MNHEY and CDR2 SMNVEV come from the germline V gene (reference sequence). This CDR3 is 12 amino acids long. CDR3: CASGTANYGYTF. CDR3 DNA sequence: TGTGCCAGCGGGACAGCTAACTATGGCTACACCTTC.

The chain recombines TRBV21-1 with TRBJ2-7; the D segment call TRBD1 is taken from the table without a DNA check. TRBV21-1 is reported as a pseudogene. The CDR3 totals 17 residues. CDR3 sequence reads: CASSKERRQGNPYEQYF. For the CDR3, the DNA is TGTGCCAGCAGCAAAGAGCGAAGACAGGGTAACCCCTACGAGCAGTACTTC.

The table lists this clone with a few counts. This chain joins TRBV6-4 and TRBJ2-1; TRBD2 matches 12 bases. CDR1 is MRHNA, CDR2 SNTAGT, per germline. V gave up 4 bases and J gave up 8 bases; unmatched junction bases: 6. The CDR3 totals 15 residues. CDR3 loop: CASSATSGSSDEQFF. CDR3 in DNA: TGTGCCAGCAGTGCGACTAGCGGGAGTTCGGATGAGCAGTTCTTC.